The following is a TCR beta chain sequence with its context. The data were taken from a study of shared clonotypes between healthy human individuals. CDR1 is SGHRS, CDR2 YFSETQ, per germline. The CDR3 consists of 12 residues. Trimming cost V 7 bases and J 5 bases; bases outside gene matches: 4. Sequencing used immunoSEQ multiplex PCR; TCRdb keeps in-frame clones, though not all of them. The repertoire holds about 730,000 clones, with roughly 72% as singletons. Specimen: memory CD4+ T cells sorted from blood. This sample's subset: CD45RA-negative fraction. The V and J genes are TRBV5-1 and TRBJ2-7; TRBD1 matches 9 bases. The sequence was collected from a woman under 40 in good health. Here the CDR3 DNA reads TGCGCCAGCGGACAGGGGACGGACGAGCAGTACTTC. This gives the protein CASGQGTDEQYF.